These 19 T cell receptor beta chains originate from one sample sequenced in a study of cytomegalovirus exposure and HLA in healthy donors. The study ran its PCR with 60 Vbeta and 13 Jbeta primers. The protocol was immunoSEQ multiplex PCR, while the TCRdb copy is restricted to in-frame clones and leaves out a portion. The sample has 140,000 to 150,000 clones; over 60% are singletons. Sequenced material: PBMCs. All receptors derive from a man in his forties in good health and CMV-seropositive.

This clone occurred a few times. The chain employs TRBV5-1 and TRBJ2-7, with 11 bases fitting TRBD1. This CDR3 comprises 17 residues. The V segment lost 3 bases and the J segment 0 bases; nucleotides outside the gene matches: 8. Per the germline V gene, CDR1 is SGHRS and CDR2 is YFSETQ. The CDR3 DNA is TGCGCCAGCAGCTGGGGAGGGACAGGGGGAAGCTCCTACGAGCAGTACTTC. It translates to CASSWGGTGGSSYEQYF.

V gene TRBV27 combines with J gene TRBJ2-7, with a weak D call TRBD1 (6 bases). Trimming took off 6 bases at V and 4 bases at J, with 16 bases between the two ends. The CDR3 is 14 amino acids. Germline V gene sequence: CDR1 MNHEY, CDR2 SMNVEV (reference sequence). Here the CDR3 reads CASRVQGDSYEQYF. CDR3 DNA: TGTGCCAGCAGGGTACAGGGAGACTCATACGAGCAGTACTTC.

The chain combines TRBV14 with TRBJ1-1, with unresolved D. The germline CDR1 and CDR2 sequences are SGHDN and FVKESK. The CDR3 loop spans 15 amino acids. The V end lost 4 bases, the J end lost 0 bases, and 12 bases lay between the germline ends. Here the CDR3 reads CASSPEGVLNTEAFF. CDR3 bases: TGTGCCAGCAGCCCGGAGGGCGTTTTGAACACTGAAGCTTTCTTT.

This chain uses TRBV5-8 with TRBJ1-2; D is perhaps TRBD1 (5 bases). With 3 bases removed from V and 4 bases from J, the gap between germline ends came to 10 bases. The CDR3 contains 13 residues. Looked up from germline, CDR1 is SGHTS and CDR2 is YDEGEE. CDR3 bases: TGTGCCAGCAGCTCCACAGGTTCCTATGGCTACACCTTC. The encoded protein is CASSSTGSYGYTF.

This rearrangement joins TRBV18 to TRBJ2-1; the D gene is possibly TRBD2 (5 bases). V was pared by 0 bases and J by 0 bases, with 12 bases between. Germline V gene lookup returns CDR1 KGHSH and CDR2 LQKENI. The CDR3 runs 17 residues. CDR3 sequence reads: CASSPPTGSGSYNEQFF. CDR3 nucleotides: TGTGCCAGCTCACCACCGACGGGATCAGGCTCCTACAATGAGCAGTTCTTC.

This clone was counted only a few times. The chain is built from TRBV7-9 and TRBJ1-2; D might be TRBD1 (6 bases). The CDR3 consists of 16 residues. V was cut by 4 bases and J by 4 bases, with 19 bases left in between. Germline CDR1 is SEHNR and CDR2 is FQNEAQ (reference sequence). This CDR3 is CASSSTGIGASYGYTF. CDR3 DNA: TGTGCCAGCAGCTCAACAGGGATCGGGGCTAGCTATGGCTACACCTTC.

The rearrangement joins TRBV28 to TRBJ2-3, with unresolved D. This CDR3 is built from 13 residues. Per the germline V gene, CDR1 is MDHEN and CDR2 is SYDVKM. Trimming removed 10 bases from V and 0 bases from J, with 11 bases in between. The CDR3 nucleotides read TGTGCCATCGCCCCGACTAGCACAGATACGCAGTATTTT. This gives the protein CAIAPTSTDTQYF.

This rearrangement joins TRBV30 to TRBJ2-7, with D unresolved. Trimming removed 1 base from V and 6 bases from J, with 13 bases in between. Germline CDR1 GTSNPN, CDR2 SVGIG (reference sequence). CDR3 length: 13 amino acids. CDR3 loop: CAWSGSSKREQYF. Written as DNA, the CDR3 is TGTGCCTGGAGTGGGTCCTCTAAACGCGAGCAGTACTTC.

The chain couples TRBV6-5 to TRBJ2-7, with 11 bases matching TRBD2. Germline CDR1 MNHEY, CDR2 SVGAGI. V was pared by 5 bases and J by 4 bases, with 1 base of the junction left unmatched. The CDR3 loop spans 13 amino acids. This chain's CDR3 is CASSRLAGYEQYF. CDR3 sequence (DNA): TGTGCCAGCAGTAGACTAGCGGGGTACGAGCAGTACTTC.

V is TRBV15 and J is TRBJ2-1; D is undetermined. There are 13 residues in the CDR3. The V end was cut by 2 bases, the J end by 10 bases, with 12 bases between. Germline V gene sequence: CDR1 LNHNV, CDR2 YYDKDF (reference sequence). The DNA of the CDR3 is TGTGCCACCAGCAGAAGTCCCCCCAGAGAGCAGTTCTTC. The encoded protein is CATSRSPPREQFF.

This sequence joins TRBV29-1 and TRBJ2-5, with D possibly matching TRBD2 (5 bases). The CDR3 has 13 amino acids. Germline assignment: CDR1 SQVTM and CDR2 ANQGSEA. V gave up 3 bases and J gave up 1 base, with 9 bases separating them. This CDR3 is CSVERSAQETQYF. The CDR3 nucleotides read TGCAGCGTTGAGCGTAGCGCCCAAGAGACCCAGTACTTC.

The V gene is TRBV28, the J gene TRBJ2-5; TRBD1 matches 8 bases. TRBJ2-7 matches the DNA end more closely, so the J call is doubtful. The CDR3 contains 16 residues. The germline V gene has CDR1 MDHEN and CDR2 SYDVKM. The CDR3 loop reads CASSLLQGDRSYEQYF. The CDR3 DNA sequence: TGTGCCAGCAGTCTCCTTCAAGGGGACAGGTCCTACGAGCAGTACTTC.

CDR3 sequence: CSVVGGSANEQYF. The CDR3 DNA reads as TGCAGCGTTGTAGGCGGGAGCGCCAACGAGCAGTACTTC. The rearrangement uses TRBV29-1 and TRBJ2-7; 7 bases are a match to TRBD2. The CDR3 has 13 amino acids. Unmatched junction bases numbered 8, after V lost 4 bases and J lost 5 bases. Germline lookup yields CDR1 SQVTM and CDR2 ANQGSEA.

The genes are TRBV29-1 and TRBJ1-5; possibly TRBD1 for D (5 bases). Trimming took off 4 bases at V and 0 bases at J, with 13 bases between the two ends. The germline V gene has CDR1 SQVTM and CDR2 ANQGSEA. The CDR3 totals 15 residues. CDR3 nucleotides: TGCAGCGTTGCCCCGACAGCAGATAGCAATCAGCCCCAGCATTTT. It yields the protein CSVAPTADSNQPQHF.

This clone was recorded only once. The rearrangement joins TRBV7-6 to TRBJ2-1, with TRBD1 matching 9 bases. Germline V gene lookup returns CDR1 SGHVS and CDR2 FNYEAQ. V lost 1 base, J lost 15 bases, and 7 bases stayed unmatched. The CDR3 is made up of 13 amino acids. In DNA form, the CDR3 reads TGTGCCAGCAGCTTAGAACGGGACAGGGCGGGGTTCTTC. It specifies CASSLERDRAGFF.

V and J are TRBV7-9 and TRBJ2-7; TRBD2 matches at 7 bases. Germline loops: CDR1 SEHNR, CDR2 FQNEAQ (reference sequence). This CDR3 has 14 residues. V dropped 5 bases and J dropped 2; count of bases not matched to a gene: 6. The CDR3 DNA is TGTGCCAGCAGCCCGCGCGGGAGTCCCTACGAGCAGTACTTC. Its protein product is CASSPRGSPYEQYF.

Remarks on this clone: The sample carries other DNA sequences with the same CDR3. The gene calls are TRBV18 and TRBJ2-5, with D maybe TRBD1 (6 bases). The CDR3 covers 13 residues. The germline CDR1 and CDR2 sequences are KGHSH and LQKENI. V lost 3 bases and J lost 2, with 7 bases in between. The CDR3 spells CASSPDRQETQYF. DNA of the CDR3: TGTGCCAGCTCACCGGACAGACAAGAGACCCAGTACTTC.

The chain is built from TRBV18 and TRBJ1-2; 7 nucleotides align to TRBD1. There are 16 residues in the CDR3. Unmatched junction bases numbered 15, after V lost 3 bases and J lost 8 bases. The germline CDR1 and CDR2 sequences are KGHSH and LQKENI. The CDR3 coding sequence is TGTGCCAGCTCACCGTTCGGACGGCAGGGGGATGAGGGCTACACCTTC. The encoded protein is CASSPFGRQGDEGYTF.

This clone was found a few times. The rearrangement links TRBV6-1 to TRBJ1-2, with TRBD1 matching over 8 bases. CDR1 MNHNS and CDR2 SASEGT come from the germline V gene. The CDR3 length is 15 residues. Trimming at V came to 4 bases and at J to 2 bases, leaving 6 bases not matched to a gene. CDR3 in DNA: TGTGCCAGCAGTGGGGGGGCAGGGGGCAACTATGGCTACACCTTC. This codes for CASSGGAGGNYGYTF.